This TCR beta chain was identified in a study of T cell responses to AZD1222 COVID-19 vaccine. Sequenced by immunoSEQ multiplex PCR; TCRdb stores in-frame clones only, minus some. The sample carries fewer than 200,000 clones, 70% to 90% recorded once. J lost 2 bases, V lost 6 bases, and 5 bases had no gene match. This CDR3 contains 14 residues. CDR1 ENHRY and CDR2 SYGVKD come from the germline V gene. This TCR came from an adult in good health. The input for sequencing was peripheral blood, taken on day 0 of AZD1222 vaccination. V is TRBV10-3 and J is TRBJ1-1, with TRBD1 matching 8 bases. The CDR3 is CAISPDRGNTEAFF. DNA of the CDR3: TGTGCCATCAGCCCTGACAGGGGAAACACTGAAGCTTTCTTT.